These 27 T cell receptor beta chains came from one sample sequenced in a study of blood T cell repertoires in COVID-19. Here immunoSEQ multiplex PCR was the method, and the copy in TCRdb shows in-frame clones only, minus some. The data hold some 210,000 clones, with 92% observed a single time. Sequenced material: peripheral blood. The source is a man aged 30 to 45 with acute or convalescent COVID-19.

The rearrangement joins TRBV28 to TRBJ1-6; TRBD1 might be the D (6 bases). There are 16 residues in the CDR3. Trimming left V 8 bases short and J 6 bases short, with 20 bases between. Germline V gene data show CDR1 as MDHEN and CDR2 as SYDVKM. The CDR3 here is CASLIGGGMSNSPLHF. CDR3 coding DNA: TGTGCCAGCCTAATAGGGGGGGGCATGAGTAATTCACCCCTCCACTTT.

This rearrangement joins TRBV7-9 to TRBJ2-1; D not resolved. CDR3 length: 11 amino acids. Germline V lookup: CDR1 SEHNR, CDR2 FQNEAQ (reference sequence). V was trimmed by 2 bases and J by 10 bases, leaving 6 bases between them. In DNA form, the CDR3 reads TGTGCCAGCAGCTTAAGAGCGGAGCAGTTCTTC. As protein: CASSLRAEQFF.

DNA of the CDR3: TGTGCCAGTAGGACTAGCGGGGCCTACAATGAGCAGTTCTTC. It is translated as CASRTSGAYNEQFF. The J gene is TRBJ2-1, the V gene TRBV28, with 12 bases that match TRBD2. The V segment lost 9 bases and the J segment 2 bases; nucleotides outside the gene matches: 2. The CDR3 runs to 14 residues. The germline CDR1 and CDR2 sequences are MDHEN and SYDVKM. The full variable domain, its missing parts supplied by reference TRBV28 and TRBJ2-1, is DVKVTQSSRYLVKRTGEKVFLECVQDMDHENMFWYRQDPGLGLRLIYFSYDVKMKEKGDIPEGYSVSREKKERFSLILESASTNQTSMYLCASRTSGAYNEQFFGPGTRLTVL.

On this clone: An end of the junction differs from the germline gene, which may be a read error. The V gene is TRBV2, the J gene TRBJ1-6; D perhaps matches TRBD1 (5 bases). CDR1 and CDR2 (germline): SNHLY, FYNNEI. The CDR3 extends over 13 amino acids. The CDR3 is CAGRRGWNSPLHF. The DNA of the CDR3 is TGTGCCGGCAGACGGGGGTGGAATTCACCCCTCCACTTT.

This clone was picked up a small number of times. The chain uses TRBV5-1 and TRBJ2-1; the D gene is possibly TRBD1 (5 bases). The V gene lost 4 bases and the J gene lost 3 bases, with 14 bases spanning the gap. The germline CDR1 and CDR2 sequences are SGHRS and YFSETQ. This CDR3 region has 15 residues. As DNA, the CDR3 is TGCGCCAGCAGCCCGGGTTGGGGCAGCTACAATGAGCAGTTCTTC. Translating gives CASSPGWGSYNEQFF.

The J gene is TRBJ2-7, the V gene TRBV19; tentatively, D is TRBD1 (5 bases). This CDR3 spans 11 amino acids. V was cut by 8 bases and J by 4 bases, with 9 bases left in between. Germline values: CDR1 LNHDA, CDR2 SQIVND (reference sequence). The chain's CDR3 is CASGAQYEQYF. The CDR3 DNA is TGTGCCAGTGGGGCCCAGTACGAGCAGTACTTC. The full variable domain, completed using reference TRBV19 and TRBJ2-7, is DGGITQSPKYLFRKEGQNVTLSCEQNLNHDAMYWYRQDPGQGLRLIYYSQIVNDFQKGDIAEGYSVSREKKESFPLTVTSAQKNPTAFYLCASGAQYEQYFGPGTRLTVT.

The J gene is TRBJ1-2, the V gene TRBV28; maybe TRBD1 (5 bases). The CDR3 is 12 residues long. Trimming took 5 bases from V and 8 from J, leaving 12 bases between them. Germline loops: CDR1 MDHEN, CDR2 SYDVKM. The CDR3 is CASSTGRYGYTF. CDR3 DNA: TGTGCCAGCAGTACAGGAAGGTACGGCTACACCTTC.

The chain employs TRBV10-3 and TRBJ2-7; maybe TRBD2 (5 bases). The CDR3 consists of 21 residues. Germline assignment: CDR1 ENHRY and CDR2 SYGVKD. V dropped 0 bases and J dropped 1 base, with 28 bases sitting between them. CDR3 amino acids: CAISESSPEGENSNMSYEQYF. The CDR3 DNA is TGTGCCATCAGTGAGTCGAGTCCAGAGGGTGAAAACAGCAACATGTCCTACGAGCAGTACTTC.

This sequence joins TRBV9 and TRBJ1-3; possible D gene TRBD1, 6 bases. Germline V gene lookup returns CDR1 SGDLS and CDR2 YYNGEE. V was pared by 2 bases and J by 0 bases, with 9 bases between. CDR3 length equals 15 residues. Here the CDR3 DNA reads TGTGCCAGCAGCGTGGGGGCCAGCTCTGGAAACACCATATATTTT. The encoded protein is CASSVGASSGNTIYF.

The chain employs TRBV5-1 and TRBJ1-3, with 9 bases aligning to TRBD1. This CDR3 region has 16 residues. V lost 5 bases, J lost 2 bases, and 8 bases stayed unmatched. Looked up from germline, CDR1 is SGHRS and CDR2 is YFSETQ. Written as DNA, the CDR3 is TGCGCCAGCAGTTGGGACAGGGCTCCGACTGGAAACACCATATATTTT. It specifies CASSWDRAPTGNTIYF.

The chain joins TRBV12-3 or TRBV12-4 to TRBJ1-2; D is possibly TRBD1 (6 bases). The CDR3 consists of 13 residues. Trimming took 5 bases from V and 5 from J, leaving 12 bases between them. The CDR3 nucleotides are TGTGCCAGCAGTCCACAGGGTATATATGGCTACACCTTC. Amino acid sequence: CASSPQGIYGYTF.

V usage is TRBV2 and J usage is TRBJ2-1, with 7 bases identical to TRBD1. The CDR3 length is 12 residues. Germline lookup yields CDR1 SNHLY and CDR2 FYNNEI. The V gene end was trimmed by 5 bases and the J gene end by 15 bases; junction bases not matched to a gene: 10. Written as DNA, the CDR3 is TGTGCCAGCAGTTATACGACAGGGCAGGGGTTCTTC. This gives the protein CASSYTTGQGFF.

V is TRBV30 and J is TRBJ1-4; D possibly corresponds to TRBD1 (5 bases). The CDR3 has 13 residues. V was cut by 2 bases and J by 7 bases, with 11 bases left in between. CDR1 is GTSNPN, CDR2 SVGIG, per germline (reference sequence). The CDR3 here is CAWSWGRGEKLFF. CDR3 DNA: TGTGCCTGGAGTTGGGGGAGGGGTGAAAAACTGTTTTTT.

CDR3 DNA sequence: TGTGCCAGCAGCTACCTAGCGGGAGGGTTCAATGAGCAGTTCTTC. Translated: CASSYLAGGFNEQFF. The gene calls are TRBV6-4 and TRBJ2-1, with 12 bases aligning to TRBD2. This CDR3 is built from 15 residues. Germline V gene data show CDR1 as MRHNA and CDR2 as SNTAGT. Trimming cost V 6 bases and J 6 bases; bases outside gene matches: 6.

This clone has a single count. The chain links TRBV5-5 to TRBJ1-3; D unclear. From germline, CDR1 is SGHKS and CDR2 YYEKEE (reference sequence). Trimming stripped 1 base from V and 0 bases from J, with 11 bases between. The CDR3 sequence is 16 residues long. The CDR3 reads CASSLSPSYSGNTIYF. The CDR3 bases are TGTGCCAGCAGCTTGTCTCCGTCCTACTCTGGAAACACCATATATTTT.

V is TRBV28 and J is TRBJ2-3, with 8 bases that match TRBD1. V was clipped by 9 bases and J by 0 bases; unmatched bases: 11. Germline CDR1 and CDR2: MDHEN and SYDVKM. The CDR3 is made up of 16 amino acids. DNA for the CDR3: TGTGCCAGGGCAGGGGGCTTTGGGAAGAGCACAGATACGCAGTATTTT. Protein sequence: CARAGGFGKSTDTQYF.

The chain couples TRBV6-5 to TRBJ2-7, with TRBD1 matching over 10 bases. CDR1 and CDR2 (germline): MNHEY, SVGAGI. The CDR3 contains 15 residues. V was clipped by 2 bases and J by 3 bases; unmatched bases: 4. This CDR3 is CASSYATGGGYEQYF. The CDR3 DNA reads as TGTGCCAGCAGTTACGCGACAGGGGGCGGCTACGAGCAGTACTTC.

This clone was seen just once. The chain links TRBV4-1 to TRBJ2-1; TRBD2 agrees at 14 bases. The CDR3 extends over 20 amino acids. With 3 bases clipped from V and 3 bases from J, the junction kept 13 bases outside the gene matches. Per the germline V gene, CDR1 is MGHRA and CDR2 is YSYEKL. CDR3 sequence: CASSQETGTSGGVLYNEQFF. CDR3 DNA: TGCGCCAGCAGCCAGGAAACCGGGACTAGCGGGGGCGTCCTCTACAATGAGCAGTTCTTC.

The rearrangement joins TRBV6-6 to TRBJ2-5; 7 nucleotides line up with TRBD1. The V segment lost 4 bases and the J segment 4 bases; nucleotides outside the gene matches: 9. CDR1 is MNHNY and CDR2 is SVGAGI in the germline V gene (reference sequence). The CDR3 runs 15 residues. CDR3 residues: CASSSQTGFTETQYF. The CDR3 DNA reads TGTGCCAGCAGTTCTCAGACAGGGTTTACAGAGACCCAGTACTTC.

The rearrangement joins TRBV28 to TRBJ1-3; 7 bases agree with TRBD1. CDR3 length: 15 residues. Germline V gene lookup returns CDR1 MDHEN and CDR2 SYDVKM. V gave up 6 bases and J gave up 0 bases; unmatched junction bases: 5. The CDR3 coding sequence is TGTGCCAGCAGCCCCGGGGACAGCTCTGGAAACACCATATATTTT. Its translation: CASSPGDSSGNTIYF.

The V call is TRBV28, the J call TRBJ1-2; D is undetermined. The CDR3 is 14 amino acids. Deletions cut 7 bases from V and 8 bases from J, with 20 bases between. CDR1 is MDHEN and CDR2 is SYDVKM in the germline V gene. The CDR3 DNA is TGTGCCAGCACGTCAATTGAGGGAGTGCGCGGCTACACCTTC. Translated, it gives CASTSIEGVRGYTF.

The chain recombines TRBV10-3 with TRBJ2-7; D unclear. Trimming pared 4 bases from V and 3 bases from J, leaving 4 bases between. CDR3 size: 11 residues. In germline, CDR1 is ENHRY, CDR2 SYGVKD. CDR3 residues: CAISGHYEQYF. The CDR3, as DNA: TGTGCCATCAGTGGACACTACGAGCAGTACTTC.

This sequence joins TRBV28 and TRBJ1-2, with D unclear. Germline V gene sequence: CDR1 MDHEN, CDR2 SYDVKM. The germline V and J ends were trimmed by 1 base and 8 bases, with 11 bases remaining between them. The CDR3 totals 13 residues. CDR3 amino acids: CASSLSYQSGYTF. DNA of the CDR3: TGTGCCAGCAGTTTATCCTATCAAAGCGGCTACACCTTC.

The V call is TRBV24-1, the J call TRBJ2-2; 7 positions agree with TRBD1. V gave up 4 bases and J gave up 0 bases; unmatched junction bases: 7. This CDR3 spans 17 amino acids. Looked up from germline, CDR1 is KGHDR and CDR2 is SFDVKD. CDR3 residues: CATSDKNRGTNTGELFF. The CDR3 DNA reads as TGTGCCACCAGTGACAAGAACAGGGGCACGAACACCGGGGAGCTGTTTTTT.

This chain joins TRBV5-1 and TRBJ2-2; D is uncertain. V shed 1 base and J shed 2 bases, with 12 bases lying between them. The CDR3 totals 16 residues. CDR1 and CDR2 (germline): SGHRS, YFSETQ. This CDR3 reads CASSLKETLNTGELFF. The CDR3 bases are TGCGCCAGCAGCTTGAAGGAGACCTTAAACACCGGGGAGCTGTTTTTT.

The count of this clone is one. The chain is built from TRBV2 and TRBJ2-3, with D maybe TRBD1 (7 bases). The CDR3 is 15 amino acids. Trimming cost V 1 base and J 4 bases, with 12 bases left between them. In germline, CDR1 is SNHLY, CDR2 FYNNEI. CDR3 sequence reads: CASSEVGGGADTQYF. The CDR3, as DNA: TGTGCCAGCAGTGAAGTCGGAGGGGGCGCAGATACGCAGTATTTT.

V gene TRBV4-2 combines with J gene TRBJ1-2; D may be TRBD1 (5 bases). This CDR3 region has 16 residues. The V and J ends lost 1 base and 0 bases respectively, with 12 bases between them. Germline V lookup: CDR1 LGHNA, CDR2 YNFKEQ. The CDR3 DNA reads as TGTGCCAGCAGCCAAGGCGTGACAGAGGCTAACTATGGCTACACCTTC. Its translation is CASSQGVTEANYGYTF.